The T cell receptor (beta chain) under discussion was sequenced for a study of T cells in Graves' hyperthyroidism and ophthalmopathy. The CDR3 is made up of 15 amino acids. Per the germline V gene, CDR1 is MDHEN and CDR2 is SYDVKM. V was pared by 6 bases and J by 0 bases, with 12 bases between. Amplified TCR beta CDR3 regions came from RNA transcripts. TCR CDR3 underwent first-round RT-PCR with the HTBI primer set. TCRdb itself ran the multiplex PCR reads through MiXCR, one entry per CDR3 protein. The sample comprises some 720,000 distinct CDR3 sequences, about a sixth of which are singletons, and approximately 8% rests with the top ten.

The sequence came from a man younger than 35 with Graves' hyperthyroidism. The specimen sequenced was blood. V and J are TRBV28 and TRBJ1-5, with D perhaps matching TRBD1 (5 bases). The CDR3 loop reads CASRKRQYSNQPQHF. CDR3 sequence (DNA): TGTGCCAGCAGGAAGAGACAGTATAGCAATCAGCCCCAGCATTTT.